The 21 T cell receptor beta chains below all came from one sample that was sequenced in a study of cytomegalovirus exposure and HLA in healthy donors. PCR amplification relied on 60 Vbeta primers (plus 13 Jbeta primers). Sequencing was performed with immunoSEQ multiplex PCR; in TCRdb, only in-frame clones are kept and a portion is missing. Of 110,000 to 150,000 clones listed, over 70% are singletons. Material for sequencing was PBMCs. These receptors all come from a man aged 35-49 years in good health and CMV-seronegative.

This clone was detected once. The gene calls are TRBV6-1 and TRBJ2-3; 9 bases agree with TRBD1. CDR1 MNHNS and CDR2 SASEGT come from the germline V gene. The CDR3 sequence is 17 residues long. Losses at the gene ends were 4 bases for V and 4 bases for J; bases not matched to a gene: 12. The DNA of the CDR3 is TGTGCCAGCAGTGGTACAGGGGGCAGCGGGGTTGCAGATACGCAGTATTTT. Encoded protein: CASSGTGGSGVADTQYF.

On this clone: The junction departs from the called germline gene at one end, perhaps through a read error. The rearrangement links TRBV7-9 to TRBJ1-1, with 8 nucleotides matching TRBD1. This CDR3 has 15 amino acids. The germline CDR1 and CDR2 sequences are SEHNR and FQNEAQ (reference sequence). The CDR3 DNA follows: TGTTCCAGCAGTATCGACAGGGGAGTGGACACTGAAGCTTTCTTT. Protein sequence: CSSSIDRGVDTEAFF.

The genes are TRBV19 and TRBJ2-6; D perhaps matches TRBD1 (6 bases). This CDR3 has 15 residues. V lost 4 bases and J 1 base, leaving 8 bases between the germline ends. The germline CDR1 and CDR2 sequences are LNHDA and SQIVND (reference sequence). For the CDR3, the DNA is TGTGCCAGTAGTAAGACAGGATCTGGGGCCAACGTCCTGACTTTC. Its translation is CASSKTGSGANVLTF.

In DNA, the CDR3 is TGTGCCAGCAGCTTAGGGGGCGGTAGGATTTCCTACGAGCAGTACTTC. Its translation is CASSLGGGRISYEQYF. The chain combines TRBV11-2 with TRBJ2-7, with D maybe TRBD1 (5 bases). Per germline, CDR1 SGHAT and CDR2 FQNNGV. V lost 1 base and J 1 base, leaving 14 bases between the germline ends. The CDR3 loop spans 16 amino acids.

The V call is TRBV10-3, the J call TRBJ2-7, with 12 bases aligning to TRBD2. CDR3 length: 14 amino acids. V dropped 7 bases and J dropped 6; count of bases not matched to a gene: 7. Per the germline V gene, CDR1 is ENHRY and CDR2 is SYGVKD. The CDR3 coding sequence is TGTGCCATCACCTCCCCACTAGCGGGGGGCGAGCAGTACTTC. It translates to CAITSPLAGGEQYF.

This clone was found once. The V gene is TRBV7-9, the J gene TRBJ2-3; a weak D match, TRBD2 (6 bases). The V end lost 4 bases, the J end lost 0 bases, and 11 bases lay between the germline ends. Germline V gene sequence: CDR1 SEHNR, CDR2 FQNEAQ (reference sequence). The length of the CDR3 is 15 residues. The DNA of the CDR3 is TGTGCCAGCAGCTCTTTCGGGGGAAGCACAGATACGCAGTATTTT. This sequence encodes CASSSFGGSTDTQYF.

This chain connects TRBV6-5 to TRBJ2-1; 11 bases map to TRBD2. V trimming: 10 bases; J trimming: 13 bases; junction bases outside the gene matches: 9. CDR3 size: 12 residues. Germline V CDR1 and CDR2: MNHEY, SVGAGI. This CDR3 reads CATGFSGGAQFF. The CDR3 bases are TGTGCCACTGGCTTTAGCGGGGGGGCCCAGTTCTTC.

This clone turned up a few times. The J gene is TRBJ1-5, the V gene TRBV19; D gene ambiguous. CDR3 size: 13 residues. Germline CDR1 reads LNHDA; CDR2 reads SQIVND (reference sequence). V was pared by 5 bases and J by 3 bases, with 8 bases between. The CDR3 here is CASSSQDNQPQHF. The DNA for the CDR3 is TGTGCCAGTAGTTCGCAGGACAATCAGCCCCAGCATTTT.

This chain joins TRBV6-5 and TRBJ2-1, with a possible D match to TRBD1 (5 bases). This CDR3 spans 15 amino acids. V lost 6 bases to trimming and J lost 3 bases, with 15 bases between them. CDR1 is MNHEY, CDR2 SVGAGI, per germline. The CDR3 nucleotides read TGTGCCAGCAGCTCCCCGGGCAGGGTCTACAATGAGCAGTTCTTC. Its translation is CASSSPGRVYNEQFF.

The chain carries TRBV30 and TRBJ1-1; 7 nucleotides match TRBD1. Trimming took 4 bases from V and 1 from J; bases not matched to a gene: 9. The CDR3 loop spans 15 amino acids. The germline V gene has CDR1 GTSNPN and CDR2 SVGIG (reference sequence). In DNA form, the CDR3 reads TGTGCCTGGAATCCACAGGGGATGAGGAACACTGAAGCTTTCTTT. Translating gives CAWNPQGMRNTEAFF.

The rearrangement uses TRBV6-4 and TRBJ1-1, with 8 bases matching TRBD1. V dropped 6 bases and J dropped 5; count of bases not matched to a gene: 5. The germline V gene has CDR1 MRHNA and CDR2 SNTAGT. The CDR3 extends over 13 amino acids. This CDR3 reads CASSRDRSTEAFF. CDR3 nucleotide sequence: TGTGCCAGCAGCCGGGACAGGAGTACTGAAGCTTTCTTT.

The rearrangement uses TRBV18 and TRBJ2-1; D unresolved. Looked up from germline, CDR1 is KGHSH and CDR2 is LQKENI. The CDR3 has 13 residues. V was cut by 4 bases and J by 10 bases, with 14 bases left in between. CDR3 region: CASSRAILEEQFF. CDR3 nucleotide sequence: TGTGCCAGCTCACGGGCCATATTAGAGGAGCAGTTCTTC.

The chain links TRBV5-1 to TRBJ2-7, with D possibly matching TRBD2 (6 bases). The CDR3 has 14 amino acids. Trimming cost V 0 bases and J 6 bases, with 13 bases left between them. Germline assignment: CDR1 SGHRS and CDR2 YFSETQ. CDR3 bases: TGCGCCAGCAGCTTGGATAGCGGCCCGGGCGAGCAGTACTTC. It encodes CASSLDSGPGEQYF. The variable domain in full, completed from reference TRBV5-1 and TRBJ2-7, reads KAGVTQTPRYLIKTRGQQVTLSCSPISGHRSVSWYQQTPGQGLQFLFEYFSETQRNKGNFPGRFSGRQFSNSRSEMNVSTLELGDSALYLCASSLDSGPGEQYFGPGTRLTVT.

The sample holds a few counts of this clone. The V call is TRBV6-1, the J call TRBJ1-3; no clear D gene. Per the germline V gene, CDR1 is MNHNS and CDR2 is SASEGT. CDR3 length: 14 residues. V was shortened by 6 bases and J by 9 bases, with 18 bases between the two germline ends. CDR3 nucleotides: TGTGCCAGCAGGGAGGGCCCATACCGAGGCACCATATATTTT. Translating gives CASREGPYRGTIYF.

The chain uses TRBV7-2 and TRBJ2-5, with D possibly matching TRBD1 (6 bases). The V gene lost 7 bases and the J gene lost 5 bases, with 14 bases spanning the gap. The CDR3 has 13 residues. Per the germline V gene, CDR1 is SGHTA and CDR2 is FQGNSA. The CDR3 sequence: CASTPPGVETQYF. Here the CDR3 DNA reads TGTGCCAGCACCCCGCCAGGGGTGGAGACCCAGTACTTC. Full variable domain (missing parts from reference TRBV7-2 and TRBJ2-5): GAGVSQSPSNKVTEKGKDVELRCDPISGHTALYWYRQSLGQGLEFLIYFQGNSAPDKSGLPSDRFSAERTGGSVSTLTIQRTQQEDSAVYLCASTPPGVETQYFGPGTRLLVL.

V and J are TRBV30 and TRBJ1-2; 7 bases map to TRBD1. Trimming at V came to 7 bases and at J to 1 base, leaving 15 bases not matched to a gene. CDR1 GTSNPN and CDR2 SVGIG come from the germline V gene (reference sequence). The CDR3 has 16 residues. CDR3 in DNA: TGTGCCTATGACGATTCCGACAGGGACGATAACTATGGCTACACCTTC. This translates into CAYDDSDRDDNYGYTF.

This clone was seen once. The V call is TRBV7-8, the J call TRBJ1-4; 7 nucleotides line up with TRBD1. CDR1 is SGHVS, CDR2 FQNEAQ, per germline. There are 16 residues in the CDR3. V gave up 3 bases and J gave up 3 bases; unmatched junction bases: 7. The chain's CDR3 is CASSFVRGRANEKLFF. The CDR3 nucleotides read TGTGCCAGCAGCTTTGTTAGGGGGCGGGCTAATGAAAAACTGTTTTTT.

The chain combines TRBV11-2 with TRBJ2-2; a weak D match, TRBD1 (6 bases). The CDR3 contains 15 residues. In germline, CDR1 is SGHAT, CDR2 FQNNGV. V lost 5 bases to trimming and J lost 1 base, with 11 bases between them. CDR3 nucleotide sequence: TGTGCCAGCAGCCTCGGGACAAGGAACACCGGGGAGCTGTTTTTT. Translating gives CASSLGTRNTGELFF.

The V and J genes are TRBV5-4 and TRBJ1-2; perhaps TRBD1 as D (6 bases). The V gene's germline CDR1 is SGHNT and CDR2 YYREEE (reference sequence). V dropped 4 bases and J dropped 1 base, with 14 bases sitting between them. The CDR3 runs 15 residues. CDR3 amino acids: CASSPTPGDNYGYTF. CDR3 in DNA: TGTGCCAGCAGCCCAACCCCAGGGGATAACTATGGCTACACCTTC.

This clone was counted a few times. This rearrangement joins TRBV2 to TRBJ2-7; 7 bases are shared with TRBD1. V shed 5 bases, J shed 2 bases, and the junction held 6 bases outside the gene matches. The CDR3 extends over 14 amino acids. In germline, CDR1 is SNHLY, CDR2 FYNNEI. The CDR3 DNA reads TGTGCCAGCAGTTCCCCGGGACAGACCTACGAGCAGTACTTC. This gives the protein CASSSPGQTYEQYF. Together with reference TRBV2 and TRBJ2-7, the CDR3 gives the full variable domain: EPEVTQTPSHQVTQMGQEVILRCVPISNHLYFYWYRQILGQKVEFLVSFYNNEISEKSEIFDDQFSVERPDGSNFTLKIRSTKLEDSAMYFCASSSPGQTYEQYFGPGTRLTVT.

The CDR3: CASSSGGNTEAFF. The CDR3 nucleotides read TGTGCCAGCAGTTCAGGGGGGAACACTGAAGCTTTCTTT. The genes are TRBV28 and TRBJ1-1, with 7 bases matching TRBD1. The V and J ends lost 4 bases and 1 base, in that order; junction bases with no gene match: 0. Germline loops: CDR1 MDHEN, CDR2 SYDVKM. The CDR3 is made up of 13 amino acids.